Listed below are T cell receptor beta chains from one sample, sequenced in a study of spatial heterogeneity in lung cancer. MiXCR was run by TCRdb on the 5' RACE reads, yielding one entry per CDR3 protein. The sample shows tens of thousands of distinct CDR3 sequences, 5.2% of them seen only once. The input for sequencing was PBMCs, taken at surgery. The receptors originated from a female donor with early-stage non-small cell lung cancer. The CDR3 runs from the conserved cysteine through the conserved F or W. The order of the fields is J gene, clone size, V gene, D gene, CDR3 DNA, CDR3 protein. D genes are given only for firm matches. Rows give clone size only sometimes, using once, few, many, or a class for an expanded clone.

>TRBJ1-6|-|TRBV12-3/TRBV12-4|-
TGTGCCAGCAGTTTAAATGGGCGATCACCCCTCCACTTT
CASSLNGRSPLHF
>TRBJ2-1|many|TRBV6-2/TRBV6-3|-
TGTGCCAGCAGTTACCTGAGCTCCTACAATGAGCAGTTCTTC
CASSYLSSYNEQFF
>TRBJ1-5|-|TRBV5-6|-
TGTGCCAGCGGCTGGGGACCGACTAGCAATCAGCCCCAGCATTTT
CASGWGPTSNQPQHF
>TRBJ2-7|few|TRBV7-9|TRBD1
TGTGCCAGCAGCTACCTCGGGACAGGGGTAAGGGAGCAGTACTTC
CASSYLGTGVREQYF
>TRBJ2-2|many|TRBV6-5|-
TGTGCCAGCAGAAACGCGTACAACGCCGGGGAGCTGTTTTTT
CASRNAYNAGELFF
>TRBJ1-2|many|TRBV9|-
TGTGCCAGCAGCGGACCTACTACTGCCTATGGCTACACCTTC
CASSGPTTAYGYTF
>TRBJ1-4|-|TRBV5-1|-
TGCGCCAGCAGCTTGAGTACCACGAGGGATGAAAAACTGTTTTTT
CASSLSTTRDEKLFF
>TRBJ2-7|-|TRBV10-3|TRBD1
TGTGCCATCAGTGATGGTGGGGCGACAGGGAAGGACGAGCAGTACTTC
CAISDGGATGKDEQYF
>TRBJ2-1|many|TRBV11-3|-
TGTGCCAGCAGCTCTGGGGTTTTTGGAACCCGCGATGAGCAGTTCTTC
CASSSGVFGTRDEQFF
>TRBJ2-1|many|TRBV5-8|TRBD2
TGTGCCAGCAGCTTGCGGAGCGGGGCTTACAATGAGCAGTTCTTC
CASSLRSGAYNEQFF
>TRBJ1-6|few|TRBV20-1|-
TGCAGTGCAGTCAAAGTCCAGCGCTCCTATAATTCACCCCTCCACTTT
CSAVKVQRSYNSPLHF
>TRBJ2-5|many|TRBV28|TRBD2
TGTGCCAGCAGTTTATTGACTAGCCCCCAAGAGACCCAGTACTTC
CASSLLTSPQETQYF